This entry features one T cell receptor (beta chain) sequence. The antigen remains undetermined. Profiling relied on immunoSEQ multiplex PCR, and the TCRdb table lists in-frame clones only, not all of them. This sample has 1,500,000 or so clones, with less than 99% found just once. Splitting the CD4+ cells yielded a CD45RA+ naive subset and a CD45RA-negative memory subset. V gave up 0 bases and J gave up 7 bases, with 4 bases separating them. The CDR3 spans 11 residues. Germline V lookup: CDR1 ENHRY, CDR2 SYGVKD. The data were taken from a study of shared clonotypes between healthy human individuals. Study conclusions and caveats: Sampling covered nothing but blood. Tissue TCR repertoires likely differ from those found in blood.

The source is a man aged 25 to 40 in good health. V gene TRBV10-3 combines with J gene TRBJ2-7; D is unresolved. Source material: naive CD4+ T cells sorted from blood. Subset: CD45RA+ positively selected. CDR3 in amino acids: CAISESWEQYF. CDR3 DNA: TGTGCCATCAGTGAGTCTTGGGAGCAGTACTTC.